Each of the 31 T cell receptor beta chains below was sequenced from the same sample in a study of blood T cell repertoires in COVID-19. Sequencing was performed with immunoSEQ multiplex PCR; in TCRdb, only in-frame clones are kept and a portion is missing. This sample has approximately 160,000 clones, with about 86% found just once. Specimen: peripheral blood. These receptors all stem from a woman in her 70s with acute or convalescent COVID-19.

This chain links TRBV3-1 (or the pseudogene TRBV3-2) with TRBJ1-2, with 9 bases aligning to TRBD1. The junction had 8 bases not matched to a gene; V was cut back by 3 bases and J by 3 bases. CDR3 length equals 16 residues. From germline, CDR1 is LGHDT and CDR2 YNNKEL (reference sequence). This CDR3 is CASSQHRGQVDYGYTF. CDR3 DNA sequence: TGTGCCAGCAGCCAGCACAGGGGGCAGGTAGACTATGGCTACACCTTC.

This clone was found once. The genes are TRBV20-1 and TRBJ1-4; no reliable D call. This CDR3 has 14 residues. Trimming pared 3 bases from V and 6 bases from J, leaving 14 bases between. The germline CDR1 and CDR2 sequences are DFQATT and SNEGSKA (reference sequence). The CDR3 here is CSASSGGVDEKLFF. As DNA, the CDR3 is TGCAGTGCTAGTTCCGGCGGTGTGGATGAAAAACTGTTTTTT.

The CDR3, as DNA: TGTGCCAGCAGCTTAGCCGGGAGGGGGCCGGAGACCCAGTACTTC. It codes for CASSLAGRGPETQYF. The J gene is TRBJ2-5, the V gene TRBV13; tentative D call: TRBD2 (8 bases). Per the germline V gene, CDR1 is PRHDT and CDR2 is FYEKMQ (reference sequence). The CDR3 spans 15 residues. V shed 1 base and J shed 5 bases, with 14 bases lying between them.

This rearrangement joins TRBV2 to TRBJ1-4; 7 nucleotides match TRBD1. Trimming took 7 bases from V and 11 from J; bases not matched to a gene: 4. Germline values: CDR1 SNHLY, CDR2 FYNNEI. This CDR3 spans 11 amino acids. CDR3: CASTQGTKLFF. The CDR3 coding sequence is TGTGCCAGCACACAGGGGACCAAACTGTTTTTT. The whole variable domain, filled in from reference TRBV2 and TRBJ1-4, reads EPEVTQTPSHQVTQMGQEVILRCVPISNHLYFYWYRQILGQKVEFLVSFYNNEISEKSEIFDDQFSVERPDGSNFTLKIRSTKLEDSAMYFCASTQGTKLFFGSGTQLSVL.

V is TRBV30 and J is TRBJ1-6; a possible D gene is TRBD1 (5 bases). Germline V lookup: CDR1 GTSNPN, CDR2 SVGIG (reference sequence). The CDR3 contains 13 residues. V dropped 8 bases and J dropped 9 bases, with 17 bases sitting between them. This CDR3 is CATGQGGSSPLHF. The CDR3 nucleotides are TGTGCCACCGGGCAGGGAGGAAGTTCACCCCTCCACTTT.

V and J are TRBV28 and TRBJ2-7; a weak D match, TRBD2 (5 bases). Germline V gives CDR1 MDHEN, CDR2 SYDVKM. Trimming took 7 bases from V and 2 from J, leaving 9 bases between them. The length of the CDR3 is 12 residues. The CDR3 DNA sequence: TGTGCCAGCACGGGGAACCCCTACGAGCAGTACTTC. Its protein is CASTGNPYEQYF.

The chain carries TRBV10-3 and TRBJ1-3; tentative D call: TRBD1 (6 bases). Trimming left V 4 bases short and J 4 bases short, with 14 bases between. The V gene's germline CDR1 is ENHRY and CDR2 SYGVKD. This CDR3 spans 15 amino acids. CDR3 loop: CAISVGQGLGNTIYF. DNA of the CDR3: TGTGCCATCAGTGTCGGGCAGGGGCTCGGAAACACCATATATTTT.

J is TRBJ2-3 and V is TRBV30; D may be TRBD2 (7 bases). Germline CDR1 is GTSNPN and CDR2 is SVGIG (reference sequence). V lost 4 bases, J lost 4 bases, and 15 bases lay in between. This CDR3 is 14 amino acids long. The CDR3: CAWTEGGAADTQYF. The CDR3 nucleotides are TGTGCCTGGACCGAAGGGGGGGCCGCAGATACGCAGTATTTT.

The rearrangement links TRBV5-6 to TRBJ1-3, with D uncertain. The germline V and J ends were trimmed by 2 bases and 10 bases, with 10 bases remaining between them. CDR3 length: 12 amino acids. Germline CDR1 reads SGHDT; CDR2 reads YYEEEE. CDR3 DNA: TGTGCCAGCAGCTTTGACCGAGGGACCATATATTTT. Translating it yields CASSFDRGTIYF. The full variable domain, rest sourced from reference TRBV5-6 and TRBJ1-3, is DAGVTQSPTHLIKTRGQQVTLRCSPKSGHDTVSWYQQALGQGPQFIFQYYEEEERQRGNFPDRFSGHQFPNYSSELNVNALLLGDSALYLCASSFDRGTIYFGEGSWLTVV.

The chain joins TRBV7-9 to TRBJ1-5; the D is unclear. CDR1 SEHNR and CDR2 FQNEAQ come from the germline V gene (reference sequence). CDR3 length: 13 amino acids. V lost 3 bases and J lost 5, with 8 bases in between. In DNA, the CDR3 is TGTGCCAGCAGCTTGAACACATATCAGCCCCAGCATTTT. It codes for CASSLNTYQPQHF.

This rearrangement joins TRBV11-2 to TRBJ1-2; TRBD1 aligns across 10 bases. The CDR3 length is 15 residues. In germline, CDR1 is SGHAT, CDR2 FQNNGV. V dropped 5 bases and J dropped 3; count of bases not matched to a gene: 6. CDR3 in DNA: TGTGCCAGCAGCCCCCGGGACAGGGGCGACTATGGCTACACCTTC. Encoded protein: CASSPRDRGDYGYTF.

This clone was counted once. The genes are TRBV4-3 and TRBJ1-1; 8 bases fit TRBD1. V lost 4 bases to trimming and J lost 6 bases; unmatched junction nucleotides: 10. Germline lookup yields CDR1 LGHNA and CDR2 YSLEER. The CDR3 has 15 amino acids. The CDR3 protein is CASSLYRGKSPEAFF. CDR3 sequence (DNA): TGCGCCAGCAGCCTTTACAGGGGGAAGAGCCCTGAAGCTTTCTTT.

The chain couples TRBV4-3 to TRBJ2-1; D possibly corresponds to TRBD1 (6 bases). V was trimmed by 4 bases and J by 3 bases, leaving 19 bases between them. Germline-derived CDR1 and CDR2 are LGHNA and YSLEER. The CDR3 runs to 17 residues. DNA for the CDR3: TGCGCCAGCAGCCTAACGAGACAAGGGGACAACTACAATGAGCAGTTCTTC. Translated: CASSLTRQGDNYNEQFF.

The CDR3 is CASSLLQGNTIYF. The DNA of the CDR3 is TGTGCCAGCAGCCTCCTACAGGGGAACACCATATATTTT. This rearrangement joins TRBV13 to TRBJ1-3; 7 bases agree with TRBD1. With V trimmed by 5 bases and J by 7 bases, 5 bases remained unmatched. CDR1 is PRHDT, CDR2 FYEKMQ, per germline (reference sequence). The CDR3 sequence is 13 residues long.

The V gene is TRBV2, the J gene TRBJ1-1; 10 bases are shared with TRBD1. With 3 bases clipped from V and 5 bases from J, the junction kept 6 bases outside the gene matches. Germline V gene lookup returns CDR1 SNHLY and CDR2 FYNNEI. This CDR3 comprises 15 residues. For the CDR3, the DNA is TGTGCCAGCAGTGAGCAGACAGGGGGCTATACTGAAGCTTTCTTT. Its protein product is CASSEQTGGYTEAFF.

CDR3 bases: TGTGCCAGCAGCCATAGCCATCAAGAGACCCAGTACTTC. It is translated as CASSHSHQETQYF. The chain is built from TRBV3-1 (or the pseudogene TRBV3-2) and TRBJ2-5; unclear D gene. Between the trimmed V and J ends, which lost 3 bases and 2 bases, there was a span of 7 bases. CDR1 LGHDT and CDR2 YNNKEL come from the germline V gene (reference sequence). The CDR3 is 13 residues long.

The gene calls are TRBV18 and TRBJ2-7, with a possible D match to TRBD1 (5 bases). There are 13 residues in the CDR3. Germline V gene data show CDR1 as KGHSH and CDR2 as LQKENI. With 6 bases removed from V and 2 bases from J, the gap between germline ends came to 11 bases. The CDR3 DNA follows: TGTGCCAGCTCCCCAGACAGCCCCTACGAGCAGTACTTC. Translated: CASSPDSPYEQYF.

The chain couples TRBV6-5 to TRBJ2-7; 7 bases align to TRBD1. V lost 5 bases and J lost 2; bases outside the gene matches: 9. Germline CDR1 and CDR2: MNHEY and SVGAGI. The CDR3 length is 15 residues. Here the CDR3 reads CASSLTRTGTYEQYF. DNA of the CDR3: TGTGCCAGCAGTCTGACCCGGACAGGAACCTACGAGCAGTACTTC.

The J gene is TRBJ2-7, the V gene TRBV13, with 8 positions matching TRBD2. Germline V CDR1 and CDR2: PRHDT, FYEKMQ (reference sequence). The CDR3 totals 14 residues. After removal of 4 bases from V and 6 bases from J, the junction contained 8 bases not matched to a gene. The chain's CDR3 is CASSSAGTSPEQYF. The CDR3 DNA is TGTGCCAGCAGCTCCGCCGGGACTAGTCCCGAGCAGTACTTC.

V gene TRBV14 combines with J gene TRBJ2-1; TRBD1 matches 10 bases. The ends lost 5 bases at V and 4 bases at J; junction bases unmatched: 5. CDR1 SGHDN and CDR2 FVKESK come from the germline V gene. The CDR3 loop spans 15 amino acids. The CDR3 protein is CASSEDRGIYNEQFF. CDR3 sequence (DNA): TGTGCCAGCAGCGAGGACAGGGGGATATACAATGAGCAGTTCTTC.

The chain carries TRBV5-1 and TRBJ2-3, with 9 bases identical to TRBD2. Germline CDR1 is SGHRS and CDR2 is YFSETQ. J gave up 4 bases and V 0 bases, and 6 bases lay outside the gene matches. CDR3 length equals 16 residues. The CDR3: CASSLAVAGGPDTQYF. The CDR3 DNA sequence: TGCGCCAGCAGCTTGGCCGTGGCGGGGGGGCCAGATACGCAGTATTTT.

The sample holds a few counts of this clone. This chain links TRBV6-1 with TRBJ2-5; D is unclear. There are 14 residues in the CDR3. The V end lost 2 bases, the J end lost 0 bases, and 7 bases lay between the germline ends. Germline V gene data show CDR1 as MNHNS and CDR2 as SASEGT. CDR3 in DNA: TGTGCCAGCAGTGAATATCCGTACCAAGAGACCCAGTACTTC. As protein: CASSEYPYQETQYF.

This clone was detected only a few times. The chain employs TRBV29-1 and TRBJ2-1; D unclear. V lost 4 bases and J 3 bases, leaving 4 bases between the germline ends. Germline values: CDR1 SQVTM, CDR2 ANQGSEA. The CDR3 is 11 residues long. Here the CDR3 reads CSVASYNEQFF. CDR3 DNA sequence: TGCAGCGTTGCCAGCTACAATGAGCAGTTCTTC.

The gene calls are TRBV2 and TRBJ1-2; 11 positions agree with TRBD1. The germline CDR1 and CDR2 sequences are SNHLY and FYNNEI. This CDR3 is 17 amino acids long. J was trimmed by 4 bases and V by 8 bases; bases with no gene match: 15. The chain's CDR3 is CASGHEDRGRGSYGYTF. Written as DNA, the CDR3 is TGTGCCAGCGGCCACGAGGACAGGGGGCGAGGGAGCTATGGCTACACCTTC.

The chain uses TRBV6-1 and TRBJ1-6; TRBD1 might be the D (5 bases). Trimming cost V 1 base and J 10 bases, with 11 bases left between them. CDR3 length: 14 residues. CDR1 and CDR2 (germline): MNHNS, SASEGT. The CDR3 loop reads CASSEVWTQSPLHF. CDR3 nucleotide sequence: TGTGCCAGCAGTGAAGTTTGGACACAATCACCCCTCCACTTT.

The chain couples TRBV9 to TRBJ1-4; no clear D. This CDR3 is 15 amino acids long. From germline, CDR1 is SGDLS and CDR2 YYNGEE. Between the trimmed V and J ends, which lost 0 bases and 4 bases, there was a span of 10 bases. This CDR3 is CASSVGLGGNEKLFF. CDR3 nucleotides: TGTGCCAGCAGCGTAGGACTAGGCGGTAATGAAAAACTGTTTTTT. The entire variable domain, with the rest obtained from reference TRBV9 and TRBJ1-4, is as follows: DSGVTQTPKHLITATGQRVTLRCSPRSGDLSVYWYQQSLDQGLQFLIQYYNGEERAKGNILERFSAQQFPDLHSELNLSSLELGDSALYFCASSVGLGGNEKLFFGSGTQLSVL.

The J gene is TRBJ1-1, the V gene TRBV7-9; D is unresolved. Trimming shortened V by 3 bases and J by 1 base, and 15 bases separated the two germline ends. The CDR3 is 16 residues long. CDR1 SEHNR and CDR2 FQNEAQ come from the germline V gene (reference sequence). CDR3 protein: CASSFDWQPENTEAFF. CDR3 DNA sequence: TGTGCCAGCAGCTTTGATTGGCAACCCGAGAACACTGAAGCTTTCTTT.

V is TRBV5-1 and J is TRBJ2-7; a weak D match, TRBD1 (5 bases). The CDR3 extends over 15 amino acids. Germline values: CDR1 SGHRS, CDR2 YFSETQ. Trimming cost V 0 bases and J 2 bases, with 12 bases left between them. The CDR3 DNA sequence: TGCGCCAGCAGCTTGGGGAAGGACAAAACCTACGAGCAGTACTTC. Its protein product is CASSLGKDKTYEQYF.

The genes are TRBV24-1 and TRBJ2-7; tentative D call: TRBD1 (6 bases). V was cut by 4 bases and J by 2 bases, with 11 bases left in between. The CDR3 totals 14 residues. Germline assignment: CDR1 KGHDR and CDR2 SFDVKD. CDR3: CATSESGTTYEQYF. CDR3 bases: TGTGCCACCAGTGAGTCCGGGACAACCTACGAGCAGTACTTC.

This chain connects TRBV6-5 to TRBJ2-1, with D maybe TRBD1 (5 bases). V gave up 7 bases and J gave up 0 bases, with 7 bases separating them. CDR1 MNHEY and CDR2 SVGAGI come from the germline V gene. The CDR3 contains 13 residues. The CDR3 coding sequence is TGTGCCAGCATCAGGGTCTCCTACAATGAGCAGTTCTTC. It yields the protein CASIRVSYNEQFF.

This sequence joins TRBV11-2 and TRBJ2-5; 15 bases are shared with TRBD2. Germline CDR1 SGHAT, CDR2 FQNNGV. J was trimmed by 1 base and V by 3 bases; bases with no gene match: 9. The CDR3 extends over 19 amino acids. The DNA for the CDR3 is TGTGCCAGCAGCTTCGGACTAGCGGGAGGGTGGAAGTCCCAAGAGACCCAGTACTTC. This codes for CASSFGLAGGWKSQETQYF.